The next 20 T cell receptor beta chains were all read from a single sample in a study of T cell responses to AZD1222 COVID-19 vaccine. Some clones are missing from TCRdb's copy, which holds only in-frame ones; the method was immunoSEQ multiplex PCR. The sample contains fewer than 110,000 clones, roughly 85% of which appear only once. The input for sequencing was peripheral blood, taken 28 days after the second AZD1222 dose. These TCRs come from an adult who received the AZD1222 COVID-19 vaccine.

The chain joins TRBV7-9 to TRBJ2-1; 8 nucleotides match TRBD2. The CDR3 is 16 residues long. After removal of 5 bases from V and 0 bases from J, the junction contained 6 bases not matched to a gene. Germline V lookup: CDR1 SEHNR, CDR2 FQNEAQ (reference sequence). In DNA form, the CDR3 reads TGTGCCAGCAGCCCCCCGAGCGGGGGCTCCTACAATGAGCAGTTCTTC. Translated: CASSPPSGGSYNEQFF. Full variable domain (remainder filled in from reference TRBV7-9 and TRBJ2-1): DTGVSQNPRHKITKRGQNVTFRCDPISEHNRLYWYRQTLGQGPEFLTYFQNEAQLEKSRLLSDRFSAERPKGSFSTLEIQRTEQGDSAMYLCASSPPSGGSYNEQFFGPGTRLTVL.

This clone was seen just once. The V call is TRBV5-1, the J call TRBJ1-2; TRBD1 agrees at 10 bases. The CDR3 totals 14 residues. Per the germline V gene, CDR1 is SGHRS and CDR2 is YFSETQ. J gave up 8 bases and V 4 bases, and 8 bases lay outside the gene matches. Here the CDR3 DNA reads TGCGCCAGCAGCCTGGCCGGGACAGGGGAAGGCTACACCTTC. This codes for CASSLAGTGEGYTF.

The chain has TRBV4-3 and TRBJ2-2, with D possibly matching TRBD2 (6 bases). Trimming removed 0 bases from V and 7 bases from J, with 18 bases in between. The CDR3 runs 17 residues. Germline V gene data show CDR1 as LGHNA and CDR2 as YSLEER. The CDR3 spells CASSQDRSGGKGGELFF. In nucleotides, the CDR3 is TGCGCCAGCAGCCAAGATAGGAGCGGAGGGAAAGGCGGGGAGCTGTTTTTT.

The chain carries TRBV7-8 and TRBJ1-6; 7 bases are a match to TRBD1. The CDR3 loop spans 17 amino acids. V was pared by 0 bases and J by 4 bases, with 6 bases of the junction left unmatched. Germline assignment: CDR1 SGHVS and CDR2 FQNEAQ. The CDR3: CASSLATGHSYNSPLHF. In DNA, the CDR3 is TGTGCCAGCAGCTTAGCGACAGGGCACTCTTATAATTCACCCCTCCACTTT.

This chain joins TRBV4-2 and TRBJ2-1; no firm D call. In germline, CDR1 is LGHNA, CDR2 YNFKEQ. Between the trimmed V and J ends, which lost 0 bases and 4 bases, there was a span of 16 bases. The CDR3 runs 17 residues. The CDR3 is CASSQDLISGIYNEQFF. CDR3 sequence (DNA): TGTGCCAGCAGCCAAGATTTAATCTCCGGAATTTACAATGAGCAGTTCTTC.

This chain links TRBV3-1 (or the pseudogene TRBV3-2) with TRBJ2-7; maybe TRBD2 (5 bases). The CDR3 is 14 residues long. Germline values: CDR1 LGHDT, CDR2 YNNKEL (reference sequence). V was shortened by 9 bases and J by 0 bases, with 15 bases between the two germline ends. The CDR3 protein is CASAGVQSSYEQYF. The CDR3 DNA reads TGTGCCAGTGCCGGGGTGCAGAGCTCCTACGAGCAGTACTTC.

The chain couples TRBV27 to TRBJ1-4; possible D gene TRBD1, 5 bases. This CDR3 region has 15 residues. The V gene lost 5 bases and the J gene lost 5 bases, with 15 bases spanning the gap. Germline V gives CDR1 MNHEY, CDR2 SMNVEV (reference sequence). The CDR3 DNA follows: TGTGCCAGCAGTAACAACCGGGCAGGGAATGAAAAACTGTTTTTT. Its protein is CASSNNRAGNEKLFF.

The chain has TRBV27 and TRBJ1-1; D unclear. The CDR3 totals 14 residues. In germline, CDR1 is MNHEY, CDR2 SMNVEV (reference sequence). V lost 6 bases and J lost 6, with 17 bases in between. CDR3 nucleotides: TGTGCCAGCAGCCCCGTAGAGTGGGCGTCTGAAGCTTTCTTT. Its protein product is CASSPVEWASEAFF.

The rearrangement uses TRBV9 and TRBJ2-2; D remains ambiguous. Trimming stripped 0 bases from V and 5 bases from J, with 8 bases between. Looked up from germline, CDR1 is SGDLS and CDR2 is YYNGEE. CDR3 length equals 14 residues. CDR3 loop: CASSVAARTGELFF. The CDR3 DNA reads TGTGCCAGCAGCGTAGCGGCTCGGACCGGGGAGCTGTTTTTT.

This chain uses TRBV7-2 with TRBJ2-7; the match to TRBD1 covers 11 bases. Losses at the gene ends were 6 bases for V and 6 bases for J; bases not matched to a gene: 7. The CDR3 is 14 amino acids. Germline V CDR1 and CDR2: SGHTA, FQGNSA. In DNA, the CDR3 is TGTGCCAGCAGTCGGGACAGGGGGGCTCTCGAGCAGTACTTC. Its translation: CASSRDRGALEQYF.

The CDR3: CASSQDGTSSADTQYF. The CDR3 DNA reads TGTGCCAGCAGCCAAGACGGGACTAGTTCCGCAGATACGCAGTATTTT. The chain employs TRBV4-2 and TRBJ2-3; 8 bases map to TRBD2. J was trimmed by 4 bases and V by 0 bases; bases with no gene match: 6. The V gene's germline CDR1 is LGHNA and CDR2 YNFKEQ. The CDR3 extends over 16 amino acids.

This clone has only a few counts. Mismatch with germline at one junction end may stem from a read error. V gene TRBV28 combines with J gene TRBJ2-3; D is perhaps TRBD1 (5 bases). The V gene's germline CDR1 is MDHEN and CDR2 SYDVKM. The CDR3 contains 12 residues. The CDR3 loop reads CASRPATATQYF. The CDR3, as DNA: TGTGCCAGCAGGCCAGCGACAGCTACGCAGTATTTT.

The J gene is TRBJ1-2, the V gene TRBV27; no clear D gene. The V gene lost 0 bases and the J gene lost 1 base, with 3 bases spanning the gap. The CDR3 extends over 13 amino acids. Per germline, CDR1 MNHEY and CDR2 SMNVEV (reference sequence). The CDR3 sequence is CASSLSSNYGYTF. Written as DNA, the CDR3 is TGTGCCAGCAGTTTATCTAGTAACTATGGCTACACCTTC.

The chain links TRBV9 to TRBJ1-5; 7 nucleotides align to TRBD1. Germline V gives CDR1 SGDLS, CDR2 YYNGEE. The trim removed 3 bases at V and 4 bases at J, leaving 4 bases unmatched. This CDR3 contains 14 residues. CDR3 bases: TGTGCCAGCAGCGACGGGACAGTTAATCAGCCCCAGCATTTT. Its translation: CASSDGTVNQPQHF.

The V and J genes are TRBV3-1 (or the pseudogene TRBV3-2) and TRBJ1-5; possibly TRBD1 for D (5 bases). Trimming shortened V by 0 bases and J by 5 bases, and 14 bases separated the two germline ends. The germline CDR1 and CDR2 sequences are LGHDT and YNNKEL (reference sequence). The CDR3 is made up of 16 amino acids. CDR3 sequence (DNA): TGTGCCAGCAGCCAAGAACTTCTACGGGGGGATCAGCCCCAGCATTTT. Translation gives CASSQELLRGDQPQHF.

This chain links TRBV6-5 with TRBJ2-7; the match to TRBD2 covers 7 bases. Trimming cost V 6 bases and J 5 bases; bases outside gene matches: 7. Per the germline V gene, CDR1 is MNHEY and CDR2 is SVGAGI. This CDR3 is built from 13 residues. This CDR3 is CASSWGGRDEQYF. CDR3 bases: TGTGCCAGCAGCTGGGGGGGAAGGGACGAGCAGTACTTC.

The CDR3 bases are TGTGCCAGCAGCCCGGGACAGGGGCCGGGTAACTATGGCTACACCTTC. It codes for CASSPGQGPGNYGYTF. The rearrangement joins TRBV7-6 to TRBJ1-2; 10 bases line up with TRBD1. V lost 5 bases and J lost 1; bases outside the gene matches: 7. CDR1 SGHVS and CDR2 FNYEAQ come from the germline V gene. This CDR3 has 16 amino acids.

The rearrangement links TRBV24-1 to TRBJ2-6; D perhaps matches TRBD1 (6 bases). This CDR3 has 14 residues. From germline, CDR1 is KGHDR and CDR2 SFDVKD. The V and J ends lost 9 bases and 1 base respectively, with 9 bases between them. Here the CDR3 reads CATADRSGANVLTF. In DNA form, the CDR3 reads TGTGCCACCGCGGACAGATCTGGGGCCAACGTCCTGACTTTC.

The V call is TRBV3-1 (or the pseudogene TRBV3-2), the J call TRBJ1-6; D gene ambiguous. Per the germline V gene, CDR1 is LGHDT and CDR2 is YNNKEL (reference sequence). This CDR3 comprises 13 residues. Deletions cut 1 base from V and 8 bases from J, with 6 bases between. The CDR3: CASSQVTDSPLHF. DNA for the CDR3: TGTGCCAGCAGCCAAGTTACTGATTCACCCCTCCACTTT.

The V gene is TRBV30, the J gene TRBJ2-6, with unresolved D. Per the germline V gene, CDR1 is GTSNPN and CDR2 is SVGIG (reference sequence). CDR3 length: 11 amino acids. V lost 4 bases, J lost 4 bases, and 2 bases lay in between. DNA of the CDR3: TGTGCCTGGACCGGGGCCAACGTCCTGACTTTC. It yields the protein CAWTGANVLTF. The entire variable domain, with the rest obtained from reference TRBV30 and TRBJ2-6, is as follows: SQTIHQWPATLVQPVGSPLSLECTVEGTSNPNLYWYRQAAGRGLQLLFYSVGIGQISSEVPQNLSASRPQDRQFILSSKKLLLSDSGFYLCAWTGANVLTFGAGSRLTVL.